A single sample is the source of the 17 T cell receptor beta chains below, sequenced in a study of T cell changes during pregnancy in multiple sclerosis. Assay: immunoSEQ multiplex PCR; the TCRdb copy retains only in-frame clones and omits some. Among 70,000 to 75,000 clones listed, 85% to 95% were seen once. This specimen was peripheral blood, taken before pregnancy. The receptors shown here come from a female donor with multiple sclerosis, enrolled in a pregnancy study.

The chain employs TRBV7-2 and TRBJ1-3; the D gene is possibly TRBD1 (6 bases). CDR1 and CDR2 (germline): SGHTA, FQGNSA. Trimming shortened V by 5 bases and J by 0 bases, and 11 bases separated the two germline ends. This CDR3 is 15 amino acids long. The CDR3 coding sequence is TGTGCCAGCAGCCACGGACAGACCTCTGGAAACACCATATATTTT. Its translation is CASSHGQTSGNTIYF.

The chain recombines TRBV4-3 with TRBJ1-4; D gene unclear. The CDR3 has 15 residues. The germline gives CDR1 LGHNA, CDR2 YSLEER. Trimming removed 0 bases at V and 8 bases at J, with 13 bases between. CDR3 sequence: CASSQDTMTGEKLFF. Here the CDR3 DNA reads TGCGCCAGCAGCCAAGATACCATGACGGGAGAAAAACTGTTTTTT.

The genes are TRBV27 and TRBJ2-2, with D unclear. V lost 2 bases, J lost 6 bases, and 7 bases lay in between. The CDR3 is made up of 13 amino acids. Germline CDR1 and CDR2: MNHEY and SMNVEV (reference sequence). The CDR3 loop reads CASSLQASGELFF. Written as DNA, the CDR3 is TGTGCCAGCAGTTTACAGGCCTCCGGGGAGCTGTTTTTT.

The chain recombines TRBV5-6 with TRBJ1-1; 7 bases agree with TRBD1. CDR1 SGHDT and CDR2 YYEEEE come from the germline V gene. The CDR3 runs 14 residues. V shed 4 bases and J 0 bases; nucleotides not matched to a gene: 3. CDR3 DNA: TGTGCCAGCAGCCGGGACAGTCTGAACACTGAAGCTTTCTTT. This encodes CASSRDSLNTEAFF.

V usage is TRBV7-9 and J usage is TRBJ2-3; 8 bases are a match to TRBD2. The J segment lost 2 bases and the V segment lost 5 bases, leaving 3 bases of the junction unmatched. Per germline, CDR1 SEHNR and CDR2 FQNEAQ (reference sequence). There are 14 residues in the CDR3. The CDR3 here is CASSRAGVTDTQYF. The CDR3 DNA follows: TGTGCCAGCAGCCGAGCGGGGGTCACAGATACGCAGTATTTT.

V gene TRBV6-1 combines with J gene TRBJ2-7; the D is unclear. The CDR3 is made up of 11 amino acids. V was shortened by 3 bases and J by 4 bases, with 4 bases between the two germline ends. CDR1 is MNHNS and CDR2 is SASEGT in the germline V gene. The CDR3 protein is CASSDHYEQYF. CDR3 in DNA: TGTGCCAGCAGTGACCATTACGAGCAGTACTTC.

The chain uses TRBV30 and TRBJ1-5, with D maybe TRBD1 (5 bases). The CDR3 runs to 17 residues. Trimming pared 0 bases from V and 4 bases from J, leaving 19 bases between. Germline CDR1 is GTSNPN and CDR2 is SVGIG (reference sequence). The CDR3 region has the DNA TGTGCCTGGAGTGTAAATGGAGGGACGCTCGCTAATCAGCCCCAGCATTTT. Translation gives CAWSVNGGTLANQPQHF.

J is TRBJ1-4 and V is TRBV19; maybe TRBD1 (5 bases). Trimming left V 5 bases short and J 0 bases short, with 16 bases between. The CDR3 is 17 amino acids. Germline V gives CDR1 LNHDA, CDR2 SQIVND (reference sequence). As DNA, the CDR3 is TGTGCCAGTAGTGTAGGCCAGGGAAGACCAACTAATGAAAAACTGTTTTTT. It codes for CASSVGQGRPTNEKLFF. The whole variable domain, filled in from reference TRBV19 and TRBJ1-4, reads DGGITQSPKYLFRKEGQNVTLSCEQNLNHDAMYWYRQDPGQGLRLIYYSQIVNDFQKGDIAEGYSVSREKKESFPLTVTSAQKNPTAFYLCASSVGQGRPTNEKLFFGSGTQLSVL.

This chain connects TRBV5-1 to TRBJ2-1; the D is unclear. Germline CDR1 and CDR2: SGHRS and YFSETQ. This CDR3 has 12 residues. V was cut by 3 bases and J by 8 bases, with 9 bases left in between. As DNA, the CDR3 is TGCGCCAGCAGCTCAACAATGGATGAGCAGTTCTTC. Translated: CASSSTMDEQFF. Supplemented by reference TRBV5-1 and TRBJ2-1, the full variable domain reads KAGVTQTPRYLIKTRGQQVTLSCSPISGHRSVSWYQQTPGQGLQFLFEYFSETQRNKGNFPGRFSGRQFSNSRSEMNVSTLELGDSALYLCASSSTMDEQFFGPGTRLTVL.

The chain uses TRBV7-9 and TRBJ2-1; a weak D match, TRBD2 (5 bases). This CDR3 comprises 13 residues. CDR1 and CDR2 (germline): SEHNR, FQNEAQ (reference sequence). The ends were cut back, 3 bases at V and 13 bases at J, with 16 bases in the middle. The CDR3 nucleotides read TGTGCCAGCAGCTTGAGACTGGACTCACACCAGTTCTTC. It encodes CASSLRLDSHQFF. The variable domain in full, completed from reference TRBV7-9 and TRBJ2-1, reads DTGVSQNPRHKITKRGQNVTFRCDPISEHNRLYWYRQTLGQGPEFLTYFQNEAQLEKSRLLSDRFSAERPKGSFSTLEIQRTEQGDSAMYLCASSLRLDSHQFFGPGTRLTVL.

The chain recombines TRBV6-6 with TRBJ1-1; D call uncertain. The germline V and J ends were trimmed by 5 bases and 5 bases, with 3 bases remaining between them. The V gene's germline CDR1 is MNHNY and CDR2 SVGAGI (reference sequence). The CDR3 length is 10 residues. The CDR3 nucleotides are TGTGCCAGCAGTCATACTGAAGCTTTCTTT. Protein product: CASSHTEAFF.

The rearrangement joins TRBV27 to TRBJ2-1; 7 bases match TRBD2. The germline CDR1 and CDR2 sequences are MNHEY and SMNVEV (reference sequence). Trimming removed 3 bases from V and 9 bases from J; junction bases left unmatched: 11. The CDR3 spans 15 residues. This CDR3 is CASSFLLAGVGEQFF. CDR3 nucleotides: TGTGCCAGCAGTTTCCTTCTTGCGGGAGTGGGTGAGCAGTTCTTC.

DNA for the CDR3: TGTGCCAGCAGTCCACTAGCGGGAGGGCCCTACGAGCAGTACTTC. Translation: CASSPLAGGPYEQYF. The chain has TRBV27 and TRBJ2-7; 13 nucleotides line up with TRBD2. Germline loops: CDR1 MNHEY, CDR2 SMNVEV (reference sequence). Losses at the gene ends were 5 bases for V and 2 bases for J; bases not matched to a gene: 3. CDR3 length: 15 amino acids.

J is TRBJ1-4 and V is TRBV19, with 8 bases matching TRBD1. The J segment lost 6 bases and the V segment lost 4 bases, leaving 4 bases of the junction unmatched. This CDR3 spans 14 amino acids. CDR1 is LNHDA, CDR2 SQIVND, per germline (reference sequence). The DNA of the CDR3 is TGTGCCAGTAGTACAGGACAGGGAGATGAAAAACTGTTTTTT. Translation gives CASSTGQGDEKLFF.

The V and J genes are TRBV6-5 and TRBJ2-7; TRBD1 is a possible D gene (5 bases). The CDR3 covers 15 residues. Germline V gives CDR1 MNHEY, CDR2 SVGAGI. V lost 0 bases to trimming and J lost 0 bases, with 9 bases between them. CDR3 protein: CASSYSTDSSYEQYF. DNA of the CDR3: TGTGCCAGCAGTTACTCGACAGATAGCTCCTACGAGCAGTACTTC.

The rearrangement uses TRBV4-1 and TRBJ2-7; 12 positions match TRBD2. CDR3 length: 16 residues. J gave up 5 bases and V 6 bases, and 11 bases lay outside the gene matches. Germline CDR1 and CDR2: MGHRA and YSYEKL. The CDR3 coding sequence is TGCGCCAGCAGTAGACTAGCGGGAGTCTGGCGGGACGAGCAGTACTTC. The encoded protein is CASSRLAGVWRDEQYF.

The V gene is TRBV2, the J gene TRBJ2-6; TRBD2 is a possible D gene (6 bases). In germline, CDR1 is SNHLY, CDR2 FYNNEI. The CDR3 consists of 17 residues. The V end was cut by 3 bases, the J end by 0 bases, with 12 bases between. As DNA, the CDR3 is TGTGCCAGCAGTGATACGGGACTGCACTCTGGGGCCAACGTCCTGACTTTC. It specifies CASSDTGLHSGANVLTF.